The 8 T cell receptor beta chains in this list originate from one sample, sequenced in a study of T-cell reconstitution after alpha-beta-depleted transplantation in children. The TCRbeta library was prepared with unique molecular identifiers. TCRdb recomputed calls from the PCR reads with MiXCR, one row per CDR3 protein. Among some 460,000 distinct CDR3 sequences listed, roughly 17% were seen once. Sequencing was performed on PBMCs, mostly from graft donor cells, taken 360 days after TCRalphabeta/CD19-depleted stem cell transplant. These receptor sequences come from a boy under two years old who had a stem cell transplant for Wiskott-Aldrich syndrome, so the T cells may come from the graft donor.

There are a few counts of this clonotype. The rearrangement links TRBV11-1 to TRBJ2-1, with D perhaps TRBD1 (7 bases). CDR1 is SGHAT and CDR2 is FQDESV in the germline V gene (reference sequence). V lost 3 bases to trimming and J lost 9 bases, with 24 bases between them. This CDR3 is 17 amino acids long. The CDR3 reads CASSFLGKGRRGLEQFF. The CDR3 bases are TGTGCCAGCAGCTTTCTAGGAAAGGGCCGGAGGGGGCTTGAGCAGTTCTTC.

This CDR3 is CASSLEARGGEKLFF. The CDR3 DNA is TGTGCCAGCAGCTTAGAAGCCAGGGGGGGCGAAAAACTGTTTTTT. This chain connects TRBV7-8 to TRBJ1-4; 7 bases map to TRBD1. J lost 8 bases, V lost 1 base, and 7 bases had no gene match. The germline V gene has CDR1 SGHVS and CDR2 FQNEAQ. The CDR3 spans 15 residues.

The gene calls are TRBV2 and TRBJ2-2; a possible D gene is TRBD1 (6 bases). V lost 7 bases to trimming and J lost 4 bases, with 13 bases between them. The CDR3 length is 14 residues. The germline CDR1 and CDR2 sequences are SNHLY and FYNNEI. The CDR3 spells CASKNRVITGELFF. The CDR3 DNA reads TGTGCCAGCAAAAACAGGGTAATCACCGGGGAGCTGTTTTTT.

CDR3: CASSRTGGWYGYTF. CDR3 DNA sequence: TGCGCCAGCAGCCGGACAGGGGGCTGGTATGGCTACACCTTC. The genes are TRBV4-1 and TRBJ1-2; TRBD1 agrees at 11 bases. The V and J ends lost 4 bases and 5 bases, in that order; junction bases with no gene match: 3. CDR1 and CDR2 (germline): MGHRA, YSYEKL. This CDR3 contains 14 residues.

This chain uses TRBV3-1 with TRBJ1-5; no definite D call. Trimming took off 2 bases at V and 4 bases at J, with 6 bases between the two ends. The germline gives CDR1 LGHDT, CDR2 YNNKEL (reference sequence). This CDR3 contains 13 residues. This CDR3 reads CASSQRINQPQHF. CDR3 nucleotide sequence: TGTGCCAGCAGCCAAAGGATTAATCAGCCCCAGCATTTT.

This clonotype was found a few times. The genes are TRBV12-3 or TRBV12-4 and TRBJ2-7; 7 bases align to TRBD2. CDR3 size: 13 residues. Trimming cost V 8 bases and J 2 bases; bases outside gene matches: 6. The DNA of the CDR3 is TGTGCCAGCGGGGCAGCGGGAACCTACGAGCAGTACTTC. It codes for CASGAAGTYEQYF.

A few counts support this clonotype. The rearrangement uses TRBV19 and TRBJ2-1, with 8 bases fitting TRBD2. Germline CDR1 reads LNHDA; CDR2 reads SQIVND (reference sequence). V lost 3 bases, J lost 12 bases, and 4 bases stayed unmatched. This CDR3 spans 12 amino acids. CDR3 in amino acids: CASSIRRGGQFF. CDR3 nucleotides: TGTGCCAGTAGTATCCGTCGGGGGGGGCAGTTCTTC.

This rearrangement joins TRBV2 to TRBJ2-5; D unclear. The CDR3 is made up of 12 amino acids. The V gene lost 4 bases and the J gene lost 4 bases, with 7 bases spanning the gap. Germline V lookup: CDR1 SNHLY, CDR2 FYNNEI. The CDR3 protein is CASSGVRETQYF. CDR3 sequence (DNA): TGTGCCAGCAGTGGGGTGAGAGAGACCCAGTACTTC.